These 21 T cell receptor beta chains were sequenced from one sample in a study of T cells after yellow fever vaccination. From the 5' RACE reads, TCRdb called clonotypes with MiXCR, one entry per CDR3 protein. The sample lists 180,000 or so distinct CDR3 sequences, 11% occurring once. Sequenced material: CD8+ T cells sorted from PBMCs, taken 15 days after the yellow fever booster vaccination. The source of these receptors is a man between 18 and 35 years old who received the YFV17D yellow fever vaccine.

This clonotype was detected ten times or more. CDR3 DNA: TGCGCCAGCAGCCAATTCGTGGCTGGGGCCAACGTCCTGACTTTC. Amino acids: CASSQFVAGANVLTF. This chain connects TRBV4-1 to TRBJ2-6; D ambiguous. Per the germline V gene, CDR1 is MGHRA and CDR2 is YSYEKL. V was shortened by 2 bases and J by 2 bases, with 7 bases between the two germline ends. The CDR3 spans 15 residues.

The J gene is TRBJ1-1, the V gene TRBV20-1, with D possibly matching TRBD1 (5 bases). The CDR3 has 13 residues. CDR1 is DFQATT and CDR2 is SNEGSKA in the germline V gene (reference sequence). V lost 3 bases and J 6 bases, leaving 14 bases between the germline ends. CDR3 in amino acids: CSASLWRGPEAFF. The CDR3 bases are TGCAGTGCTAGCTTATGGCGGGGACCTGAAGCTTTCTTT.

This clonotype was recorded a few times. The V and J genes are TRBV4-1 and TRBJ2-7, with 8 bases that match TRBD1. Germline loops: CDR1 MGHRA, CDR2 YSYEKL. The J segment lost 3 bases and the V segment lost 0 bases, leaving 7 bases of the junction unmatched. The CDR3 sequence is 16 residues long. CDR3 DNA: TGCGCCAGCAGCCAAGAAGGCACAGGGGGTTTCTACGAGCAGTACGTC. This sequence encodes CASSQEGTGGFYEQYV.

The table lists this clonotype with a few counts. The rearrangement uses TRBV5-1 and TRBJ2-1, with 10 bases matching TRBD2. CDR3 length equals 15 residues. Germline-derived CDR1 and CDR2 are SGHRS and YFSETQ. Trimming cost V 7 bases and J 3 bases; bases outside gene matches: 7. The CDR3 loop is CASGVAGGSYNEQFF. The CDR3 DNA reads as TGCGCCAGCGGAGTAGCGGGGGGTAGCTACAATGAGCAGTTCTTC.

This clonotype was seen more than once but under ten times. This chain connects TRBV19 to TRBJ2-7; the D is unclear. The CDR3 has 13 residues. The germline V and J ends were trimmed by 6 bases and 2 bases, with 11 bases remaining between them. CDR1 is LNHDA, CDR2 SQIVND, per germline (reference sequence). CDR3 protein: CASSPEVPYEQYF. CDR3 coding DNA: TGTGCCAGTAGCCCCGAGGTCCCCTACGAGCAGTACTTC.

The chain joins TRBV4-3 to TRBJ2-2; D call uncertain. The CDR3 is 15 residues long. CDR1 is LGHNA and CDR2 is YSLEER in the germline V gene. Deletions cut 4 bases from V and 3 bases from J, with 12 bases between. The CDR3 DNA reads TGCGCCAGCAGCCCCCGGGCAAGCTACACCGGGGAGCTGTTTTTT. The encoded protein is CASSPRASYTGELFF.

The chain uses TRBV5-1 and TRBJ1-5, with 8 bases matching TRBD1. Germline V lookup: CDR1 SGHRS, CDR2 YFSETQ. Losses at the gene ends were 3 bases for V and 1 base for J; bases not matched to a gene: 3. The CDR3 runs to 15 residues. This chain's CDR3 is CASSWQGASNQPQHF. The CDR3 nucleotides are TGCGCCAGCAGCTGGCAGGGGGCGAGCAATCAGCCCCAGCATTTT. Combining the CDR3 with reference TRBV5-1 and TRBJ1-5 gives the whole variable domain KAGVTQTPRYLIKTRGQQVTLSCSPISGHRSVSWYQQTPGQGLQFLFEYFSETQRNKGNFPGRFSGRQFSNSRSEMNVSTLELGDSALYLCASSWQGASNQPQHFGDGTRLSIL.

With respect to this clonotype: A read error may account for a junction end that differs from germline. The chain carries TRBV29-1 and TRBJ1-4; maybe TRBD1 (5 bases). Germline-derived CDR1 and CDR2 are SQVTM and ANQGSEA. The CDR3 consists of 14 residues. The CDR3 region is CSVEVRGANEQLFF. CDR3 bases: TGCAGCGTTGAAGTCCGGGGCGCTAATGAACAACTGTTTTTT.

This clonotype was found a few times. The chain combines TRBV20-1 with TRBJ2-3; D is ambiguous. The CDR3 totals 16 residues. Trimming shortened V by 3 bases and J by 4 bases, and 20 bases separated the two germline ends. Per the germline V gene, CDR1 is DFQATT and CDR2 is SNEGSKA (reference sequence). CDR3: CSARLPSAPVSDTQYF. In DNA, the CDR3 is TGCAGTGCTAGGCTCCCGTCCGCCCCGGTCTCAGATACGCAGTATTTT.

Written as DNA, the CDR3 is TGTGCCAGCAGCGGAGGGGGGCTGGGGTCGGGCACTGAAGCTTTCTTT. Amino acids: CASSGGGLGSGTEAFF. The V and J genes are TRBV9 and TRBJ1-1; tentatively, D is TRBD1 (6 bases). CDR1 is SGDLS and CDR2 is YYNGEE in the germline V gene. The CDR3 extends over 16 amino acids. V lost 3 bases to trimming and J lost 4 bases, with 19 bases between them.

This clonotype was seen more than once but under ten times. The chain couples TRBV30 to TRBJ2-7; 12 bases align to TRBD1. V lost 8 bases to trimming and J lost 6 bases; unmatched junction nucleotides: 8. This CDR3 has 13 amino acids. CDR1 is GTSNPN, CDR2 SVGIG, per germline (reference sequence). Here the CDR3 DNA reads TGTGCCGGGTCCGGGACAGGGGGCACCGAGCAGTACTTC. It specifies CAGSGTGGTEQYF.

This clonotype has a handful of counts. DNA of the CDR3: TGTGCCAGCAGTTACGGGGGACAGGGGGCTGAAGCTTTCTTT. Protein: CASSYGGQGAEAFF. The chain has TRBV6-2 or TRBV6-3 and TRBJ1-1; 11 bases match TRBD1. V trimming: 2 bases; J trimming: 6 bases; junction bases outside the gene matches: 2. The CDR3 is 14 amino acids. CDR1 and CDR2 from the germline V gene are MNHEY and SVGEGT.

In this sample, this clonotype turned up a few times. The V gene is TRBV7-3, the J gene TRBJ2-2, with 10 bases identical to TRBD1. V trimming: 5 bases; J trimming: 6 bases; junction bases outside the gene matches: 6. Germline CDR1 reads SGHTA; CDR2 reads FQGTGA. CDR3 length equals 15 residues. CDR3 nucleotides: TGTGCCAGCAGCCCGACAGGGGGCGCGTCCGGGGAGCTGTTTTTT. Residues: CASSPTGGASGELFF.

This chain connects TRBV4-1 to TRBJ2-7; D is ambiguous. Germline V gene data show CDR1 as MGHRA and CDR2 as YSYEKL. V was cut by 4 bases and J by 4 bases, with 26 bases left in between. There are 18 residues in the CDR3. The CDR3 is CASSPASPSATVVYEQYV. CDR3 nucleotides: TGCGCCAGCAGCCCAGCAAGTCCCTCCGCGACGGTAGTTTACGAGCAGTACGTC.

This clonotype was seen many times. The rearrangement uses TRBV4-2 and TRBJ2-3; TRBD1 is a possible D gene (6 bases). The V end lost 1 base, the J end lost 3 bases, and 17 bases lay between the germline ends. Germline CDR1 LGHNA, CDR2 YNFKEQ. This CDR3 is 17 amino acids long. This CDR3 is CASSQVVRGTGTDTQYF. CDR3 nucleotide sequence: TGTGCCAGCAGCCAAGTCGTCAGGGGCACTGGTACAGATACGCAGTATTTT.

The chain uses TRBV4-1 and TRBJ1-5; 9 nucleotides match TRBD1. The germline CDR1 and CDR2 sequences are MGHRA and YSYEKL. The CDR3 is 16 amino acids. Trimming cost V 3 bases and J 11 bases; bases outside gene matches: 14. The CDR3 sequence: CASSHSTGTGFRAQHF. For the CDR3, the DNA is TGCGCCAGCAGCCATTCGACCGGGACAGGGTTTAGGGCCCAGCATTTT.

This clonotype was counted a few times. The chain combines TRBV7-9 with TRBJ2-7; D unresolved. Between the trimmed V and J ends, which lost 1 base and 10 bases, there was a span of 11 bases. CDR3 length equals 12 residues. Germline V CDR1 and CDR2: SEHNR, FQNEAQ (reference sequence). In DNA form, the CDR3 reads TGTGCCAGCAGCTTAGGGCAGGAGTCCCAGTACGTC. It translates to CASSLGQESQYV.

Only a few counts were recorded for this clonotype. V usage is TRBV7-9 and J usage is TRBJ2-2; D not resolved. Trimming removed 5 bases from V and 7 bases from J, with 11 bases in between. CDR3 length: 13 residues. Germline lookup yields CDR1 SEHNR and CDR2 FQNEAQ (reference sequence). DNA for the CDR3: TGTGCCAGCAGCATAGGCCCCCGCGGGGAGCTGTTTTTT. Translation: CASSIGPRGELFF.

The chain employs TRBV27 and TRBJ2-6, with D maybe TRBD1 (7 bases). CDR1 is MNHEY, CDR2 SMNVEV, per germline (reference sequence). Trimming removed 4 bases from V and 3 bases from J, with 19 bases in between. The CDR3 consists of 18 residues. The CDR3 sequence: CASSSTGRLKFGANVLTF. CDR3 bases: TGTGCCAGCAGTTCGACAGGGAGGTTAAAATTTGGGGCCAACGTCCTGACTTTC. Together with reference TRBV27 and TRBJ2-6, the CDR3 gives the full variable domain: EAQVTQNPRYLITVTGKKLTVTCSQNMNHEYMSWYRQDPGLGLRQIYYSMNVEVTDKGDVPEGYKVSRKEKRNFPLILESPSPNQTSLYFCASSSTGRLKFGANVLTFGAGSRLTVL.

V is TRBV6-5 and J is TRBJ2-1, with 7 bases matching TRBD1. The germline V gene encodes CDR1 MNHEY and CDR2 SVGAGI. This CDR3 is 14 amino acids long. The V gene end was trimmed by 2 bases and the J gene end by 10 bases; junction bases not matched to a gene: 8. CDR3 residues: CASSYRDSFSEQFF. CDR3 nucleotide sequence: TGTGCCAGCAGTTACCGGGACAGCTTTAGCGAGCAGTTCTTC.

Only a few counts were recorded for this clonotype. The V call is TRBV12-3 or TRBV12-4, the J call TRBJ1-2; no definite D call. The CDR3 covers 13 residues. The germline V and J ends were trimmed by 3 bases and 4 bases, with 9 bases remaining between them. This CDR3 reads CASSFGETYGYTF. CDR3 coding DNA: TGTGCCAGCAGTTTCGGGGAAACCTATGGCTACACCTTC.